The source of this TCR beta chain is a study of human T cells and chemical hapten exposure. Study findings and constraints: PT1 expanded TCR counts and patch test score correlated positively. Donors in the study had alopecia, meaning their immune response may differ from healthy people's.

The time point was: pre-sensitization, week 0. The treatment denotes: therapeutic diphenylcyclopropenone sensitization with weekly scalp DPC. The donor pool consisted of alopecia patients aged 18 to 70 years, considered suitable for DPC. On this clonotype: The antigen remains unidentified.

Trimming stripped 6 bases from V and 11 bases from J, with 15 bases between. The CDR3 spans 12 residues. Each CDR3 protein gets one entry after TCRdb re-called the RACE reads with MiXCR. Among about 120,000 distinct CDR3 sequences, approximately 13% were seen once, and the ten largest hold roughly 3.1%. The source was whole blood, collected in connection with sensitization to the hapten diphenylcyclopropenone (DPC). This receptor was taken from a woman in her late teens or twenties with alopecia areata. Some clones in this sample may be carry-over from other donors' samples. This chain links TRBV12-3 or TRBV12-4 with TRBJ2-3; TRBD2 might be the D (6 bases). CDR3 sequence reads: CASSHGTHWQYF. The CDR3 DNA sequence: TGTGCCAGCAGCCACGGGACTCATTGGCAGTATTTT.